This TCR beta chain was recovered during a study of OX40 agonist ivuxolimab in advanced cancers. The CDR3 contains 15 residues. Trimming took 0 bases from V and 5 from J, leaving 12 bases between them. Germline V lookup: CDR1 SGHRS, CDR2 YFSETQ. Clones were sequenced by immunoSEQ multiplex PCR, and TCRdb holds only the in-frame ones, with some missing. Found here are approximately 65,000 clones, roughly nine tenths of them singletons; the top ten hold 4% to 4.5%. The sequence derives from an adult with an advanced solid tumor such as melanoma, head and neck, liver or kidney cancer. The specimen comprised CD4+ or CD8+ T cells sorted from blood, sampled in a trial of the OX40 agonist ivuxolimab. The genes are TRBV5-1 and TRBJ2-1; a weak D match, TRBD1 (5 bases). This CDR3 reads CASSLEVGPHNEQFF. CDR3 in DNA: TGCGCCAGCAGCTTGGAGGTGGGGCCTCACAATGAGCAGTTCTTC.